The 8 T cell receptor beta chains given below trace back to one sample, sequenced in a study of CD8+CD57+ T cells in acquired aplastic anemia. Patients chosen for sequencing had CD8+CD57+ cells that had expanded, as shown by flow cytometry. TCR beta VDJ and CDR3 were profiled, and genomic DNA was the template. TCRdb re-analysed the reads in MiXCR, keeping a single row per CDR3 protein. In the table there are 260,000 or so distinct CDR3 sequences, more than 45% of which are singletons. The sample comprised sorted CD4+, CD8+, or CD8+CD57+ T cells (not recorded which) from PBMCs. All receptors derive from a human donor with aplastic anemia.

For this clonotype: In this CDR3 the conserved last residue, phenylalanine or tryptophan, is missing, so a read error is likely. The limits of the CDR3 on the DNA are not certain, so only TCRdb's listed CDR3 is given. The rearrangement joins TRBV20-1 to TRBJ2-7; the table names TRBD2, a call not compared with the DNA. With termini counted, the CDR3 has 8 amino acids. Germline lookup yields CDR1 DFQATT and CDR2 SNEGSKA (reference sequence). The CDR3 spells CSARDGTS.

Details on this clonotype: This may arise from a read error, as a much more abundant clone is one base away. The chain joins TRBV6-6 to TRBJ1-3, with D unresolved. Germline assignment: CDR1 MNHNY and CDR2 SVGAGI (reference sequence). The CDR3 spans 14 residues. As DNA, the CDR3 is TGTGCCAGCAGTTATACTGGGAACGGTAACACCGTATATTTT. Amino acid sequence: CASSYTGNGNTVYF.

This chain joins TRBV10-3 and TRBJ1-2, with D possibly matching TRBD1 (5 bases). Germline lookup yields CDR1 ENHRY and CDR2 SYGVKD. This CDR3 has 15 amino acids. The DNA for the CDR3 is TGTGCTACGCTTATGCGTTCGGACACTCTATATGGCTACACCTTC. This gives the protein CATLMRSDTLYGYTF.

Ten or more counts support this clonotype. This sequence joins TRBV15 and TRBJ2-7; TRBD2 agrees at 9 bases. The CDR3 spans 15 residues. V dropped 1 base and J dropped 4; count of bases not matched to a gene: 5. Germline assignment: CDR1 LNHNV and CDR2 YYDKDF (reference sequence). The CDR3: CATSRGLAAIYEQYF. The DNA for the CDR3 is TGTGCCACCAGCAGAGGACTAGCGGCCATTTACGAGCAGTACTTC.

In this sample, this clonotype turned up many times. DNA of the CDR3: TGTGCCAGCAGTGAGGGCCACGGGGCGGAAGCTTTCTTT. This encodes CASSEGHGAEAFF. The rearrangement links TRBV6-4 to TRBJ1-1; D may be TRBD1 (5 bases). Germline V gene sequence: CDR1 MRHNA, CDR2 SNTAGT. This CDR3 spans 13 amino acids. Deletions cut 3 bases from V and 8 bases from J, with 13 bases between.

This clonotype was recorded many times. The chain couples TRBV20-1 to TRBJ1-5, with D unclear. The CDR3 spans 14 residues. Germline lookup yields CDR1 DFQATT and CDR2 SNEGSKA (reference sequence). V lost 0 bases, J lost 4 bases, and 10 bases lay in between. The CDR3 DNA reads as TGCAGTGCTAGAGATGGGCGGGAGAATCAGCCCCAGCATTTT. Its translation is CSARDGRENQPQHF.

This clonotype was seen a handful of times. The chain links TRBV27 to TRBJ2-1; the match to TRBD2 covers 15 bases. The J segment lost 9 bases and the V segment lost 4 bases, leaving 7 bases of the junction unmatched. Germline CDR1 is MNHEY and CDR2 is SMNVEV (reference sequence). The CDR3 covers 16 residues. As DNA, the CDR3 is TGTGCCAGCAGTTCCTGGACTAGCGGGGGGGTAGGTGAGCAGTTCTTC. Protein: CASSSWTSGGVGEQFF.

This clonotype was picked up many times. The chain joins TRBV11-2 to TRBJ1-2, with 9 bases lining up with TRBD1. V shed 5 bases, J shed 3 bases, and the junction held 7 bases outside the gene matches. The CDR3 length is 15 residues. Germline values: CDR1 SGHAT, CDR2 FQNNGV. The CDR3 here is CASSGRDRVYYGYTF. The CDR3 nucleotides read TGTGCCAGCAGCGGGAGGGACAGGGTGTACTATGGCTACACCTTC.